Listed below are T cell receptor beta chains from one sample, sequenced in a study of T cell changes during pregnancy in multiple sclerosis. The protocol was immunoSEQ multiplex PCR, while the TCRdb copy is restricted to in-frame clones and leaves out a portion. Of some 47,000 clones listed, approximately 96% were seen once; the top ten hold about 0.92%. This material consisted of peripheral blood, taken in the second trimester of pregnancy. All receptors derive from a female donor with multiple sclerosis, enrolled in a pregnancy study. The CDR3 runs from the conserved cysteine through the conserved F or W. Each record gives: J gene, clone size, D gene, V gene, CDR3 protein, CDR3 DNA. The D gene is left open where the match is weak. Clone size is given for some rows only: seen once, a few or many times, or a class if the clone is expanded.

j_gene: TRBJ1-2
abundance: few
d_gene: TRBD1
v_gene: TRBV5-8
CDR3aa: CASSWRTGKYGYGYTF
CDR3nt: TGTGCCAGCAGCTGGCGGACAGGGAAGTATGGCTATGGCTACACCTTC

j_gene: TRBJ2-5
abundance: -
d_gene: -
v_gene: TRBV6-6
CDR3aa: CASSPPRAQETQYF
CDR3nt: TGTGCCAGCAGTCCTCCTAGAGCTCAGGAGACCCAGTACTTC

j_gene: TRBJ1-1
abundance: -
d_gene: TRBD1
v_gene: TRBV7-2
CDR3aa: CASSLEGAANTEAFF
CDR3nt: TGTGCCAGCAGCTTAGAGGGGGCCGCGAACACTGAAGCTTTCTTT

j_gene: TRBJ2-5
abundance: -
d_gene: -
v_gene: TRBV7-9
CDR3aa: CASSFEAVQETQYF
CDR3nt: TGTGCCAGCAGCTTTGAGGCAGTCCAAGAGACCCAGTACTTC

j_gene: TRBJ1-1
abundance: -
d_gene: TRBD1
v_gene: TRBV7-3
CDR3aa: CASSPRTGGYTEAFF
CDR3nt: TGTGCCAGCAGCCCGCGGACAGGCGGATACACTGAAGCTTTCTTT

j_gene: TRBJ2-1
abundance: -
d_gene: -
v_gene: TRBV29-1
CDR3aa: CSVSGAYEQFF
CDR3nt: TGCAGCGTTTCTGGGGCGTATGAGCAGTTCTTC

j_gene: TRBJ1-1
abundance: -
d_gene: -
v_gene: TRBV19
CDR3aa: CASSITGKTEAFF
CDR3nt: TGTGCCAGTAGTATAACCGGGAAAACTGAAGCTTTCTTT

j_gene: TRBJ2-7
abundance: once
d_gene: -
v_gene: TRBV7-9
CDR3aa: CASSSPIYGSYEQYF
CDR3nt: TGTGCCAGCAGCTCCCCCATATACGGGTCCTACGAGCAGTACTTC

j_gene: TRBJ2-1
abundance: -
d_gene: TRBD2
v_gene: TRBV7-3
CDR3aa: CASSSGLAPNEQFF
CDR3nt: TGTGCCAGCAGCTCGGGACTAGCGCCCAATGAGCAGTTCTTC

j_gene: TRBJ2-7
abundance: -
d_gene: TRBD2
v_gene: TRBV6-1
CDR3aa: CASSETHLGTSDFDEQYF
CDR3nt: TGTGCCAGCAGTGAAACGCATCTGGGGACTAGTGATTTCGACGAGCAGTACTTC

j_gene: TRBJ2-5
abundance: -
d_gene: TRBD1
v_gene: TRBV7-3
CDR3aa: CASSLSRGQGQETQYF
CDR3nt: TGTGCCAGCAGCTTATCCAGAGGACAGGGCCAAGAGACCCAGTACTTC

j_gene: TRBJ2-5
abundance: -
d_gene: TRBD2
v_gene: TRBV6-4
CDR3aa: CASSDSKTSDETQYF
CDR3nt: TGTGCCAGCAGTGACTCGAAGACTAGCGACGAGACCCAGTACTTC

j_gene: TRBJ2-1
abundance: -
d_gene: TRBD2
v_gene: TRBV5-4
CDR3aa: CASSTGGILEQFF
CDR3nt: TGTGCCAGCAGCACGGGGGGAATTCTTGAGCAGTTCTTC

j_gene: TRBJ1-5
abundance: -
d_gene: TRBD1
v_gene: TRBV6-6
CDR3aa: CASSSPTGYSNQPQHF
CDR3nt: TGTGCCAGCAGTTCCCCGACAGGGTATAGCAATCAGCCCCAGCATTTT

j_gene: TRBJ2-3
abundance: -
d_gene: TRBD1
v_gene: TRBV15
CDR3aa: CATSINLRGGAADTQYF
CDR3nt: TGTGCCACCAGCATAAACCTGAGAGGGGGCGCCGCAGATACGCAGTATTTT

j_gene: TRBJ1-6
abundance: -
d_gene: TRBD1
v_gene: TRBV7-6
CDR3aa: CASSLGGQGKSPLHF
CDR3nt: TGTGCCAGCAGCTTAGGCGGACAGGGGAAATCACCCCTCCACTTT

j_gene: TRBJ1-1
abundance: -
d_gene: -
v_gene: TRBV7-7
CDR3aa: CASSLSVNTEAFF
CDR3nt: TGTGCCAGCAGCTTGAGTGTGAACACTGAAGCTTTCTTT

j_gene: TRBJ2-1
abundance: -
d_gene: TRBD2
v_gene: TRBV28
CDR3aa: CASSPSGTRREQFF
CDR3nt: TGTGCCAGCAGTCCCTCCGGGACTAGGCGCGAGCAGTTCTTC

j_gene: TRBJ2-3
abundance: -
d_gene: TRBD2
v_gene: TRBV2
CDR3aa: CASSPSGRLTDTQYF
CDR3nt: TGTGCCAGCAGTCCTAGCGGGAGACTCACAGATACGCAGTATTTT

j_gene: TRBJ2-1
abundance: -
d_gene: TRBD2
v_gene: TRBV19
CDR3aa: CASSNPASGYNEQFF
CDR3nt: TGTGCCAGTAGTAATCCCGCTAGCGGATACAATGAGCAGTTCTTC

j_gene: TRBJ1-5
abundance: -
d_gene: -
v_gene: TRBV11-2
CDR3aa: CASSSGLFPNQPQHF
CDR3nt: TGTGCCAGCAGCTCGGGACTCTTCCCCAATCAGCCCCAGCATTTT

j_gene: TRBJ2-1
abundance: -
d_gene: -
v_gene: TRBV13
CDR3aa: CASSLTYDEQFF
CDR3nt: TGTGCCAGCAGCTTAACCTACGATGAGCAGTTCTTC

j_gene: TRBJ2-3
abundance: -
d_gene: -
v_gene: TRBV4-1
CDR3aa: CATHEGGKTDTQYF
CDR3nt: TGCGCCACTCATGAGGGGGGGAAAACAGATACGCAGTATTTT

j_gene: TRBJ2-2
abundance: -
d_gene: -
v_gene: TRBV15
CDR3aa: CATSRSGQSRAGELFF
CDR3nt: TGTGCCACCAGCAGGTCCGGACAGTCCCGGGCCGGGGAGCTGTTTTTT

j_gene: TRBJ2-7
abundance: -
d_gene: -
v_gene: TRBV25-1
CDR3aa: CASSESGPYEQYF
CDR3nt: TGTGCCAGCAGTGAATCGGGTCCTTACGAGCAGTACTTC

j_gene: TRBJ2-2
abundance: -
d_gene: -
v_gene: TRBV4-3
CDR3aa: CASSHVPPGELFF
CDR3nt: TGCGCCAGCAGCCACGTCCCCCCCGGGGAGCTGTTTTTT

j_gene: TRBJ2-6
abundance: -
d_gene: -
v_gene: TRBV9
CDR3aa: CASSFTPRGGSGANVLTF
CDR3nt: TGTGCCAGCAGCTTTACTCCGAGGGGGGGCTCTGGGGCCAACGTCCTGACTTTC

j_gene: TRBJ2-1
abundance: -
d_gene: -
v_gene: TRBV6-1
CDR3aa: CASRYYNEQFF
CDR3nt: TGTGCCAGCAGGTACTACAATGAGCAGTTCTTC

j_gene: TRBJ2-3
abundance: once
d_gene: -
v_gene: TRBV5-1
CDR3aa: CASRLGTFGTDTQYF
CDR3nt: TGCGCCAGCAGACTTGGGACTTTTGGCACAGATACGCAGTATTTT

j_gene: TRBJ2-7
abundance: -
d_gene: TRBD2
v_gene: TRBV28
CDR3aa: CASSSGLGIYEQYF
CDR3nt: TGTGCCAGCAGCTCAGGACTAGGGATCTACGAGCAGTACTTC

j_gene: TRBJ2-1
abundance: once
d_gene: -
v_gene: TRBV13
CDR3aa: CASSTGLYNEQFF
CDR3nt: TGTGCCAGCAGCACCGGACTCTACAATGAGCAGTTCTTC

j_gene: TRBJ2-1
abundance: -
d_gene: TRBD2
v_gene: TRBV4-3
CDR3aa: CASSQERHGGGNEQFF
CDR3nt: TGCGCCAGCAGCCAAGAGAGGCACGGCGGGGGTAATGAGCAGTTCTTC

j_gene: TRBJ1-1
abundance: once
d_gene: TRBD1
v_gene: TRBV4-1
CDR3aa: CASSQGTGVSTEAFF
CDR3nt: TGCGCCAGCAGCCAGGGGACAGGGGTAAGCACTGAAGCTTTCTTT

j_gene: TRBJ1-5
abundance: -
d_gene: -
v_gene: TRBV19
CDR3aa: CASNMRDFISNQPQHF
CDR3nt: TGTGCCAGTAATATGAGGGACTTTATCTCCAATCAGCCCCAGCATTTT

j_gene: TRBJ1-1
abundance: -
d_gene: TRBD1
v_gene: TRBV10-2
CDR3aa: CASRDDRVRAEAFF
CDR3nt: TGCGCCAGCAGGGACGACAGGGTAAGGGCTGAAGCTTTCTTT

j_gene: TRBJ1-2
abundance: -
d_gene: -
v_gene: TRBV15
CDR3aa: CATSRDLTEGYTF
CDR3nt: TGTGCCACCAGCAGGGACCTGACAGAAGGCTACACCTTC

j_gene: TRBJ2-7
abundance: -
d_gene: -
v_gene: TRBV6-1
CDR3aa: CASSPTDGSSYEQYF
CDR3nt: TGTGCCAGCAGTCCAACGGACGGGAGCTCCTACGAGCAGTACTTC

j_gene: TRBJ2-3
abundance: -
d_gene: -
v_gene: TRBV9
CDR3aa: CASSLSGGTDTQYF
CDR3nt: TGTGCCAGCAGCCTTAGCGGAGGCACAGATACGCAGTATTTT

j_gene: TRBJ1-2
abundance: -
d_gene: TRBD1
v_gene: TRBV2
CDR3aa: CASTTGGGYYGYTF
CDR3nt: TGTGCCAGCACGACAGGGGGCGGGTACTATGGCTACACCTTC

j_gene: TRBJ2-3
abundance: -
d_gene: -
v_gene: TRBV7-9
CDR3aa: CASSLARDADTQYF
CDR3nt: TGTGCCAGCAGCTTAGCTCGGGATGCAGATACGCAGTATTTT

j_gene: TRBJ2-3
abundance: -
d_gene: -
v_gene: TRBV25-1
CDR3aa: CASSFLAGPRDTQYF
CDR3nt: TGTGCCAGCAGTTTTCTAGCCGGGCCCCGAGATACGCAGTATTTT

j_gene: TRBJ2-7
abundance: -
d_gene: TRBD1
v_gene: TRBV27
CDR3aa: CASRKTGARYEQYF
CDR3nt: TGTGCCAGCAGGAAGACAGGGGCACGGTACGAGCAGTACTTC

j_gene: TRBJ1-1
abundance: -
d_gene: -
v_gene: TRBV6-5
CDR3aa: CASSYVLGGIFTEAFF
CDR3nt: TGTGCCAGCAGTTACGTTCTCGGCGGGATATTCACTGAAGCTTTCTTT

j_gene: TRBJ2-2
abundance: -
d_gene: TRBD2
v_gene: TRBV5-1
CDR3aa: CASSGGGLAGASKNTGELFF
CDR3nt: TGCGCCAGCAGCGGGGGGGGACTAGCGGGGGCCAGCAAGAACACCGGGGAGCTGTTTTTT

j_gene: TRBJ1-1
abundance: -
d_gene: -
v_gene: TRBV18
CDR3aa: CASSPGRTEAFF
CDR3nt: TGTGCCAGCTCACCGGGGAGAACTGAAGCTTTCTTT